This T cell receptor (beta chain) comes out of a study of CD8+CD57+ T cells in acquired aplastic anemia. About the study: Sorting CD4+ and CD8+ cells gave DNA averaging about 3.2 ug. Healthy donor sequencing depth: around 10 million CD4+, roughly 11 million CD8+ reads.

Profiling that covered TCR beta VDJ and CDR3 relied on genomic DNA as its template. TCRdb processed the reads anew with MiXCR; each CDR3 protein has one entry. This sample has roughly 86,000 distinct CDR3 sequences, with over 35% found just once. Points from the study as a whole: Patients and controls turned out to have 25 to 30 CD8+ CDR3 sequences in common. A significant difference in CD8+ Simpson's diversity between patients and controls was not found.

Germline CDR1 SGHVS, CDR2 FQNEAQ. The CDR3 covers 15 residues. About this clonotype: Its antigen is unknown. Just one base apart from a much larger clone, this may be a read error.

This sequence originates from a human donor in good health, serving as a control. J is TRBJ2-1 and V is TRBV7-8; 9 bases agree with TRBD2. Sequencing was carried out using sorted CD4+, CD8+, or CD8+CD57+ T cells (not recorded which) from PBMCs. CDR3 nucleotides: TGTGCCAGCAGCTTAGGGACTAGCGCTGACAATGGGCAGTTCTTC. Its protein is CASSLGTSADNGQFF.